The rows below give T cell receptor beta chains drawn from one sample of a study of CD8+CD57+ T cells in acquired aplastic anemia. MiXCR was run by TCRdb on the reads, yielding one entry per CDR3 protein. The sample holds about 220,000 distinct CDR3 sequences, roughly 35% seen once. The sequenced material came from sorted CD4+, CD8+, or CD8+CD57+ T cells (not recorded which) from PBMCs. The receptors originated from a human donor in good health, serving as a control. Each CDR3 is given with its conserved first and last residue. A D gene is named only where the DNA matches it firmly. Size tells how often a clone was seen (once, few, many) or the class of an expanded clone, and some rows leave it out.

>14|many|TRBV10-1|TRBJ2-7|TRBD2
CASSPRLAPYEQYF
TGCGCCAGCAGTCCCCGACTAGCACCTTACGAGCAGTACTTC
>17|once|TRBV3-1|TRBJ2-5|TRBD2
CASSQAPGTSGWETQYF
TGTGCCAGCAGCCAGGCCCCCGGGACTAGCGGGTGGGAGACCCAGTACTTC
>15|-|TRBV7-9|TRBJ2-7|-
CASSSGRHTLYEQYF
TGTGCCAGCAGCTCCGGCAGACACACTCTCTACGAGCAGTACTTC
>13|-|TRBV20-1|TRBJ1-6|TRBD1
CSAETGGNSPLHF
TGCAGTGCTGAGACAGGGGGTAATTCACCCCTCCACTTT
>16|-|TRBV10-3|TRBJ1-6|TRBD1
CAIRPGTGDFASPLHF
TGTGCCATCAGGCCCGGGACAGGGGACTTTGCCTCACCCCTCCACTTT
>12|-|TRBV12-3/TRBV12-4|TRBJ1-1|-
CASSLIQFRAFF
TGTGCCAGCAGTTTGATTCAGTTCAGAGCTTTCTTT
>13|many|TRBV5-1|TRBJ2-3|TRBD1
CASSLQGTDTQYF
TGTGCCAGCAGCCTACAGGGGACAGATACGCAGTATTTT
>13|many|TRBV9|TRBJ2-7|-
CASSRGLYYEQYF
TGTGCCAGCAGCCGGGGGCTATATTACGAGCAGTACTTC
>15|few|TRBV11-1|TRBJ2-3|-
CASSLVGGGSDTQYF
TGTGCCAGCAGCTTAGTAGGAGGGGGATCCGATACGCAGTATTTT
>15|-|TRBV4-1|TRBJ1-4|-
CASSQLGTTSEKLFF
TGCGCCAGCAGCCAACTTGGAACGACATCCGAAAAACTGTTTTTT
>16|many|TRBV15|TRBJ2-1|-
CATSRVNSGIYNEQFF
TGTGCCACCAGCAGAGTTAATAGCGGAATATACAATGAGCAGTTCTTC
>18|-|TRBV20-1|TRBJ1-1|TRBD1
CSARGGPGQGNLGTEAFF
TGCAGTGCTAGAGGGGGACCGGGACAGGGAAATCTTGGCACTGAAGCTTTCTTT
>14|few|TRBV2|TRBJ1-1|-
CASSEGRRATEAFF
TGTGCCAGCAGTGAGGGGCGGAGGGCCACTGAAGCTTTCTTT
>13|many|TRBV15|TRBJ1-1|-
CATKQWLNTEAFF
TGTGCCACTAAACAGTGGCTGAACACTGAAGCTTTCTTT
>15|few|TRBV5-1|TRBJ2-1|-
CASSPLPGEHNEQFF
TGCGCCAGCAGCCCGCTTCCGGGGGAACACAATGAGCAGTTCTTC
>13|many|TRBV7-2|TRBJ1-1|-
CASSLTAGTEAFF
TGTGCCAGCAGCCTAACAGCAGGGACTGAAGCTTTCTTT
>15|-|TRBV6-1|TRBJ2-2|-
CASSPQQGFAGELFF
TGTGCCAGCTCACCCCAACAGGGTTTCGCCGGGGAGCTGTTTTTT